A selection of T cell receptor beta chains follows, all from one sample in a study of blood T cells in healthy people across ages. Each CDR3 protein is one row after TCRdb ran MiXCR on the 5' RACE reads. The sample carries around 850,000 distinct CDR3 sequences, 35% to 40% recorded once. The sequenced material came from blood. The receptors here all came from a man aged 18 to 35 in good health. CDR3s include the opening cysteine and the closing phenylalanine or tryptophan. Each record gives: CDR3 DNA, CDR3 protein, J gene, V gene, clone size, D gene. A D gene is named only where the DNA matches it firmly. Not every row has a clone size; where given, it reads once, few, many or a size class.

CDR3nt: TGTGCCAGCAGTGAAGCCCAACCGACCAGCTACTATGGCTACACCTTC
CDR3aa: CASSEAQPTSYYGYTF
j_gene: TRBJ1-2
v_gene: TRBV2
abundance: few
d_gene: NA

CDR3nt: TGTGCCAGCAGCCCCAGGACAGGGGAGAATCAGCCCCAGCATTTT
CDR3aa: CASSPRTGENQPQHF
j_gene: TRBJ1-5
v_gene: TRBV7-9
abundance: few
d_gene: TRBD1

CDR3nt: TGCAGCGTCGGGAAAAGACTAGCGGGGGGGCATGAGCAGTTCTTC
CDR3aa: CSVGKRLAGGHEQFF
j_gene: TRBJ2-1
v_gene: TRBV29-1
abundance: many
d_gene: TRBD2

CDR3nt: TGTGCCAGCAGCCTGGACGGAGGAAGGGAGCTGTTTTTT
CDR3aa: CASSLDGGRELFF
j_gene: TRBJ2-2
v_gene: TRBV7-9
abundance: NA
d_gene: NA

CDR3nt: TGCAGTGCTAGAGATTTTACTAGCGGAAATTACAATGAGCAGTTCTTC
CDR3aa: CSARDFTSGNYNEQFF
j_gene: TRBJ2-1
v_gene: TRBV20-1
abundance: many
d_gene: TRBD2

CDR3nt: TGTGCCAGCAGCTCCACCACATGCGAGCAGTACTTC
CDR3aa: CASSSTTCEQYF
j_gene: TRBJ2-7
v_gene: TRBV7-2
abundance: NA
d_gene: NA

CDR3nt: TGTGCCAGCAGTTTCACAGTAAACCAAGAGACCCAGTACTTC
CDR3aa: CASSFTVNQETQYF
j_gene: TRBJ2-5
v_gene: TRBV6-5
abundance: few
d_gene: NA

CDR3nt: TGCAGCGGCCGACAGCCCTACGAGCAGTACTTC
CDR3aa: CSGRQPYEQYF
j_gene: TRBJ2-7
v_gene: TRBV29-1
abundance: NA
d_gene: NA

CDR3nt: TGTACCAGCATGAAGTTCCCGGACAGGGCCTACAATGAGCAGTACTTC
CDR3aa: CTSMKFPDRAYNEQYF
j_gene: TRBJ2-5
v_gene: TRBV6-1
abundance: NA
d_gene: TRBD1

CDR3nt: TGCGCCAGCAGCCTTCTTAGGCTACAAGAGACCCAGTACTTC
CDR3aa: CASSLLRLQETQYF
j_gene: TRBJ2-5
v_gene: TRBV5-1
abundance: NA
d_gene: NA

CDR3nt: TGCGCCAGCAGCTTGGAGGAGTGGAACACTGAAGCTTTCTTT
CDR3aa: CASSLEEWNTEAFF
j_gene: TRBJ1-1
v_gene: TRBV5-1
abundance: NA
d_gene: NA

CDR3nt: TGTGCCAGCAGCCAGAACTCGGGTAATGAAAAACTGTTTTTT
CDR3aa: CASSQNSGNEKLFF
j_gene: TRBJ1-4
v_gene: TRBV7-9
abundance: few
d_gene: NA

CDR3nt: TGCAGTGCTAGAGAAGCGACGGATACGCAGTATTTT
CDR3aa: CSAREATDTQYF
j_gene: TRBJ2-3
v_gene: TRBV20-1
abundance: few
d_gene: NA

CDR3nt: TGCAGCGTCGCGAGGACTAGCGGTTACAATGAGCAGTTCTTC
CDR3aa: CSVARTSGYNEQFF
j_gene: TRBJ2-1
v_gene: TRBV29-1
abundance: NA
d_gene: TRBD2

CDR3nt: TGTGCCAGCAGCGCAGGGGGAGATACGCAGTATTTT
CDR3aa: CASSAGGDTQYF
j_gene: TRBJ2-3
v_gene: TRBV2
abundance: many
d_gene: TRBD1

CDR3nt: TGCGCCAGCAGCTCCGTCGCCGCGGGTCGATACAATGAGCAGTACTTC
CDR3aa: CASSSVAAGRYNEQYF
j_gene: TRBJ2-7
v_gene: TRBV4-1
abundance: few
d_gene: NA

CDR3nt: TGTGCCAGCAGTACGCAGCGCGAGCAGTACTTC
CDR3aa: CASSTQREQYF
j_gene: TRBJ2-7
v_gene: TRBV12-3/TRBV12-4
abundance: once
d_gene: NA

CDR3nt: TGTGCCAGCAGCCTCCCGATGGGGGGAGGTACAGATACGCAGTATTTT
CDR3aa: CASSLPMGGGTDTQYF
j_gene: TRBJ2-3
v_gene: TRBV14
abundance: NA
d_gene: NA

CDR3nt: TGCAGTGCTAGAGGAGGGGGACAACCGTTTTTT
CDR3aa: CSARGGGQPFF
j_gene: TRBJ1-4
v_gene: TRBV20-1
abundance: NA
d_gene: NA

CDR3nt: TGTGCCAGCATCAACAGGGGGATCACAGATACGCAGTATTTT
CDR3aa: CASINRGITDTQYF
j_gene: TRBJ2-3
v_gene: TRBV7-9
abundance: few
d_gene: TRBD1

CDR3nt: TGTGCCAGCAGCAACGACAGGGGGAGGGAAAAACTGTTTTTT
CDR3aa: CASSNDRGREKLFF
j_gene: TRBJ1-4
v_gene: TRBV6-5
abundance: NA
d_gene: TRBD1